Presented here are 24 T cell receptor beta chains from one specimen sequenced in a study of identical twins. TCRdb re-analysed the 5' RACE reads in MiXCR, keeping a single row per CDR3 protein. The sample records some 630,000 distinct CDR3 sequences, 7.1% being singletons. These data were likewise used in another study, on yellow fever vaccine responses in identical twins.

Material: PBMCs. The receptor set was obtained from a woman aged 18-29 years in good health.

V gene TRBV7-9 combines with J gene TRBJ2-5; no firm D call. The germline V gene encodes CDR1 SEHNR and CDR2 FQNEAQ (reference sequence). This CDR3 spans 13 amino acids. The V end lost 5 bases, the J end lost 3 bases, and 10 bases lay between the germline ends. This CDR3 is CASSPREEETQYF. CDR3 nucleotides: TGTGCCAGCAGCCCTAGGGAAGAAGAGACCCAGTACTTC.

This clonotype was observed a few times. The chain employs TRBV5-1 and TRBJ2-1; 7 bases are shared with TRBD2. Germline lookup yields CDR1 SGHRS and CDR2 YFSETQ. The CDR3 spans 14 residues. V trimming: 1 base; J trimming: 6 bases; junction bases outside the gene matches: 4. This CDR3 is CASSLSGDSNEQFF. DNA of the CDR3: TGCGCCAGCAGCTTGAGCGGGGATTCCAATGAGCAGTTCTTC.

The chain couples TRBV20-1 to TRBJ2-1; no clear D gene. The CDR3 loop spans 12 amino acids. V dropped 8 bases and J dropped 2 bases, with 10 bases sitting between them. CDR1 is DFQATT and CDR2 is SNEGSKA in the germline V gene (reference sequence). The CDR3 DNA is TGCAGTTGGAAGGCCCCCTACAATGAGCAGTTCTTC. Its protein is CSWKAPYNEQFF.

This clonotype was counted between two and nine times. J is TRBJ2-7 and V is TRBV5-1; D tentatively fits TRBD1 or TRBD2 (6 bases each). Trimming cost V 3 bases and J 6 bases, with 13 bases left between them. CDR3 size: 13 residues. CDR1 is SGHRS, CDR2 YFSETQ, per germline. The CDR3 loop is CASSWGAAAEQYF. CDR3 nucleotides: TGCGCCAGCAGCTGGGGGGCGGCGGCCGAGCAGTACTTC. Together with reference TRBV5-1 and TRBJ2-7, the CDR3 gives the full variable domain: KAGVTQTPRYLIKTRGQQVTLSCSPISGHRSVSWYQQTPGQGLQFLFEYFSETQRNKGNFPGRFSGRQFSNSRSEMNVSTLELGDSALYLCASSWGAAAEQYFGPGTRLTVT.

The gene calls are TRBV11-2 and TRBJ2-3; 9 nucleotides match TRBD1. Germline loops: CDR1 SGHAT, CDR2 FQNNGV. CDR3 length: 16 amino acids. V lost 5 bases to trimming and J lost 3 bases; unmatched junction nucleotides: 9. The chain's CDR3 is CASSQGQGRWTDTQYF. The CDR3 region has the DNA TGTGCCAGCAGCCAAGGACAGGGGCGCTGGACAGATACGCAGTATTTT.

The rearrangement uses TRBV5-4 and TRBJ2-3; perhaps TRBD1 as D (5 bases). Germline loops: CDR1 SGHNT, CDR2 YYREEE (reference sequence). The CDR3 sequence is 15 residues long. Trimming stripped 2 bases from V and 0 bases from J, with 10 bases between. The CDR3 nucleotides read TGTGCCAGCAGCTTTTGGGGCTGGAGCACAGATACGCAGTATTTT. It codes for CASSFWGWSTDTQYF.

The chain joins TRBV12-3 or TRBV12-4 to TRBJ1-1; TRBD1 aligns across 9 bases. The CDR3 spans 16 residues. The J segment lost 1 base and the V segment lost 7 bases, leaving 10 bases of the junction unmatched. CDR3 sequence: CASNPEGTGRNTEAFF. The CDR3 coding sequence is TGTGCCAGCAATCCGGAAGGGACAGGGCGGAACACTGAAGCTTTCTTT.

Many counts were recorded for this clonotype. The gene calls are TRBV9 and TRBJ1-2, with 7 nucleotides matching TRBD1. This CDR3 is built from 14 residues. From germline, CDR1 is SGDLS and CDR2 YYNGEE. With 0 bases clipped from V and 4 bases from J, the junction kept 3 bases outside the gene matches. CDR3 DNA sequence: TGTGCCAGCAGCGTAGACAGGGGAGGCTATGGCTACACCTTC. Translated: CASSVDRGGYGYTF.

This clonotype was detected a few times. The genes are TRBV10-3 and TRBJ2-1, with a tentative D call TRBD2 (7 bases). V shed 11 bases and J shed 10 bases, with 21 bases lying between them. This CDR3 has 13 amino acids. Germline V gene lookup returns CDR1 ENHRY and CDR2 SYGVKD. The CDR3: CASSKRGGGEQFF. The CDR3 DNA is TGTGCCTCCTCAAAGAGGGGGGGAGGCGAGCAGTTCTTC.

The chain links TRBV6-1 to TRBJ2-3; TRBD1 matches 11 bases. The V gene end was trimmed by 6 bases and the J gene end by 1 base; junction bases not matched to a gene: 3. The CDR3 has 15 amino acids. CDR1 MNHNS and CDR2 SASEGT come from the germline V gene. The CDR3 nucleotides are TGTGCCAGCAGGCCGGGACAGGGGGGCACAGATACGCAGTATTTT. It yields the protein CASRPGQGGTDTQYF.

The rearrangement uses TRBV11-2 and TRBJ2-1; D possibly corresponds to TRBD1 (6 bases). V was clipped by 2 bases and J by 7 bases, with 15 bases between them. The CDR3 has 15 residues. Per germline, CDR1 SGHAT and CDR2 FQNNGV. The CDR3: CASSLPGALGNEQFF. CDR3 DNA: TGTGCCAGCAGCTTACCAGGGGCTTTAGGGAATGAGCAGTTCTTC.

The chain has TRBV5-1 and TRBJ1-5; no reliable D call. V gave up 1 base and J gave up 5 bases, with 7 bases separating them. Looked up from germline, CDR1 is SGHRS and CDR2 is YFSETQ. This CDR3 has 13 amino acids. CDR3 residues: CASSLTSDQPQHF. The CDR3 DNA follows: TGCGCCAGCAGCTTGACAAGCGATCAGCCCCAGCATTTT.

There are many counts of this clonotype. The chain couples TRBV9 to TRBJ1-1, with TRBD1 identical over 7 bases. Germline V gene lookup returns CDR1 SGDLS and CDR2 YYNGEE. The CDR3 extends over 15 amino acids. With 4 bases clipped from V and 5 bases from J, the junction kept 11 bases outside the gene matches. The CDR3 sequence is CASSPPRGLFTEAFF. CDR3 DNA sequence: TGTGCCAGCAGCCCTCCGAGGGGGCTATTTACTGAAGCTTTCTTT.

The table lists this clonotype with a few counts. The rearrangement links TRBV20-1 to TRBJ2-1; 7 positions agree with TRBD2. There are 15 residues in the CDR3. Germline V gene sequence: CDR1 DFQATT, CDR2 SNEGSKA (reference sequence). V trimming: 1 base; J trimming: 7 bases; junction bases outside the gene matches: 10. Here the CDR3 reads CSARVGGSIGNEQFF. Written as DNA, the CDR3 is TGCAGTGCTAGAGTAGGCGGGAGTATAGGAAATGAGCAGTTCTTC.

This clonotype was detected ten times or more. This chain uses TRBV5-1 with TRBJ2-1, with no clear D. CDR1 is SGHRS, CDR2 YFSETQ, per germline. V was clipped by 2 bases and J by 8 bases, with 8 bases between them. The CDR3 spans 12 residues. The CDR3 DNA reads TGCGCCAGCAGCTTCGGTAGGGATGAGCAGTTCTTC. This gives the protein CASSFGRDEQFF.

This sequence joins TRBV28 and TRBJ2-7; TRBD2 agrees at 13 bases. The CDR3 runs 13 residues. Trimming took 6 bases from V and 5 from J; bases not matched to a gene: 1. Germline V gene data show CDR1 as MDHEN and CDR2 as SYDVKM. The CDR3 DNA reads TGTGCCAGCAGACTAGCGGGAGGGAACGAGCAGTACTTC. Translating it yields CASRLAGGNEQYF.

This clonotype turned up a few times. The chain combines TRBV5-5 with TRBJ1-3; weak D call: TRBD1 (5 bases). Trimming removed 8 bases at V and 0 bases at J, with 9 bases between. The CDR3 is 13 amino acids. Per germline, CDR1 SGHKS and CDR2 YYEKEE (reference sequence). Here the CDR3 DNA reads TGTGCCAGTGCGACAGTCTCTGGAAACACCATATATTTT. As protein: CASATVSGNTIYF.

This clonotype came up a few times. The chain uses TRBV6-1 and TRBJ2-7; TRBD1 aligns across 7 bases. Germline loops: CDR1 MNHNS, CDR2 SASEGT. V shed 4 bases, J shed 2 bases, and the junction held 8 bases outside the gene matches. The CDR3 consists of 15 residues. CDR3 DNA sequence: TGTGCCAGCAGTGGACCGACAGGGCCACCCTACGAGCAGTACTTC. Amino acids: CASSGPTGPPYEQYF.

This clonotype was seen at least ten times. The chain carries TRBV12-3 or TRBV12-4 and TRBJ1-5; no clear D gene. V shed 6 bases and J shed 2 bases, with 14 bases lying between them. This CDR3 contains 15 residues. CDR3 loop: CASSPANRGNQPQHF. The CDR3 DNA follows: TGTGCCAGCAGCCCGGCTAACCGGGGCAATCAGCCCCAGCATTTT.

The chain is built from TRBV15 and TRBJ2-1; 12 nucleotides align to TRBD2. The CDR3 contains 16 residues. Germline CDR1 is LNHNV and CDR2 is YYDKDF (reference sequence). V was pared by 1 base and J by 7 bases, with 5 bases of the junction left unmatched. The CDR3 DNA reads TGTGCCACCAGCAGAGCGACTAGCGGGAGCAGGAATGAGCAGTTCTTC. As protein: CATSRATSGSRNEQFF. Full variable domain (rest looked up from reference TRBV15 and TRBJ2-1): DAMVIQNPRYQVTQFGKPVTLSCSQTLNHNVMYWYQQKSSQAPKLLFHYYDKDFNNEADTPDNFQSRRPNTSFCFLDIRSPGLGDTAMYLCATSRATSGSRNEQFFGPGTRLTVL.

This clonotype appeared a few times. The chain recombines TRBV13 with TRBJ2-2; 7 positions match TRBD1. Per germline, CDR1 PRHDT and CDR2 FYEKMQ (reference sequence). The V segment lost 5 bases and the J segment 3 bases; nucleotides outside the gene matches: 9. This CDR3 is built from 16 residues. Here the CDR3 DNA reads TGTGCCAGCAGCCGTAAGGACAGGAGATACACCGGGGAGCTGTTTTTT. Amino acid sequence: CASSRKDRRYTGELFF.

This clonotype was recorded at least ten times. The CDR3 DNA sequence: TGTGCCAGCCGACCAGGCCGCACAGATACGCAGTATTTT. Amino acid sequence: CASRPGRTDTQYF. The chain uses TRBV28 and TRBJ2-3; D is undetermined. The CDR3 is made up of 13 amino acids. CDR1 is MDHEN, CDR2 SYDVKM, per germline. The V gene lost 8 bases and the J gene lost 1 base, with 10 bases spanning the gap. Supplemented by reference TRBV28 and TRBJ2-3, the full variable domain reads DVKVTQSSRYLVKRTGEKVFLECVQDMDHENMFWYRQDPGLGLRLIYFSYDVKMKEKGDIPEGYSVSREKKERFSLILESASTNQTSMYLCASRPGRTDTQYFGPGTRLTVL.

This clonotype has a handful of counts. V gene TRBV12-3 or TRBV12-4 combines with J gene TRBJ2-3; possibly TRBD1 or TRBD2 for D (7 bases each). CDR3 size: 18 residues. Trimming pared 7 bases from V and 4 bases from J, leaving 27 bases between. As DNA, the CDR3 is TGTGCCAGCACCAACCAGGGGGACTATCTTCGGGTCCCAGATACGCAGTATTTT. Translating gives CASTNQGDYLRVPDTQYF.

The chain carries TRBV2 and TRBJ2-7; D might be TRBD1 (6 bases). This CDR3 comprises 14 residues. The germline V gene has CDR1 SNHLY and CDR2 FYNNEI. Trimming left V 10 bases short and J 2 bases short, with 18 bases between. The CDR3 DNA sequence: TGTGCCACCCACAGGGACGTGGGTCCCTACGAGCAGTACTTC. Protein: CATHRDVGPYEQYF.